The subject of this entry is one T cell receptor (beta chain). V was shortened by 2 bases and J by 7 bases, with 12 bases between the two germline ends. This CDR3 contains 13 residues. The germline CDR1 and CDR2 sequences are MNHEY and SVGEGT. The source of the sample is a study of blood T cell repertoires in COVID-19. Clones were sequenced by immunoSEQ multiplex PCR, and TCRdb holds only the in-frame ones, with some missing. The profile shows a few hundred thousand clones, approximately 85% of them singletons. The material sequenced was peripheral blood. The genes are TRBV6-2 or TRBV6-3 and TRBJ2-7, with D possibly matching TRBD2 (5 bases). This receptor was identified in a woman aged 70-85 years with COVID-19, enrolled during active disease. CDR3 in amino acids: CASSYTRGWEQYF. Here the CDR3 DNA reads TGTGCCAGCAGTTACACCAGAGGGTGGGAGCAGTACTTC.